What follows are 15 T cell receptor beta chains derived from one specimen sequenced in a study of cytomegalovirus exposure and HLA in healthy donors. A multiplex PCR was run with 60 Vbeta primers and 13 Jbeta primers. The assay was immunoSEQ multiplex PCR, and TCRdb's table has in-frame clones only and misses some. The profile shows 160,000 or so clones, 75% to 90% of them singletons. The sample taken for sequencing was PBMCs. The receptors here all came from a woman younger than 35 in good health and CMV-seronegative.

The chain employs TRBV18 and TRBJ1-6; D gene uncertain. Germline V gene sequence: CDR1 KGHSH, CDR2 LQKENI. The germline V and J ends were trimmed by 2 bases and 10 bases, with 9 bases remaining between them. The CDR3 has 13 residues. The CDR3 loop is CASSPGYGSPLHF. The CDR3 DNA is TGTGCCAGCTCACCAGGGTACGGGTCACCCCTCCACTTT.

The chain couples TRBV9 to TRBJ2-5; D might be TRBD1 (5 bases). Gene TRBJ2-7 matches the end of the DNA better, so the J call may be wrong. CDR3 size: 14 residues. CDR1 is SGDLS, CDR2 YYNGEE, per germline. CDR3 amino acids: CASSVGQGNYEQYF. The CDR3 nucleotides read TGTGCCAGCAGCGTAGGGCAGGGAAACTACGAGCAGTACTTC.

The rearrangement uses TRBV6-6 and TRBJ1-5, with 11 bases lining up with TRBD1. This CDR3 region has 14 residues. Trimming removed 6 bases from V and 6 bases from J; junction bases left unmatched: 4. Germline V CDR1 and CDR2: MNHNY, SVGAGI (reference sequence). The CDR3 region has the DNA TGTGCCAGCAGCTGGGACAGGGGGAGTCAGCCCCAGCATTTT. It yields the protein CASSWDRGSQPQHF.

This chain links TRBV6-5 with TRBJ1-6, with no clear D. The CDR3 totals 13 residues. In germline, CDR1 is MNHEY, CDR2 SVGAGI. Trimming removed 5 bases from V and 8 bases from J, with 10 bases in between. The CDR3 region has the DNA TGTGCCAGCAGTCCCGGGGTGGATTCACCCCTCCACTTT. Translation gives CASSPGVDSPLHF.

This chain connects TRBV5-1 to TRBJ1-1, with TRBD1 matching over 7 bases. The CDR3 extends over 14 amino acids. The germline gives CDR1 SGHRS, CDR2 YFSETQ. The J segment lost 5 bases and the V segment lost 0 bases, leaving 4 bases of the junction unmatched. CDR3 residues: CASSLEQGITEAFF. The CDR3 DNA is TGCGCCAGCAGCTTGGAACAGGGGATTACTGAAGCTTTCTTT.

The V and J genes are TRBV6-5 and TRBJ1-1, with D possibly matching TRBD1 (6 bases). V was trimmed by 7 bases and J by 6 bases, leaving 12 bases between them. The V gene's germline CDR1 is MNHEY and CDR2 SVGAGI. The CDR3 extends over 12 amino acids. The DNA for the CDR3 is TGTGCCAGCACAGGGGATTCCTCTGAAGCTTTCTTT. Translating gives CASTGDSSEAFF.

This clone was seen once. CDR3 DNA: TGTGCCAGCAGTACCCAGCGGGAAGGGGAGTTTTTCGAGACCCAGTACTTC. This sequence encodes CASSTQREGEFFETQYF. This rearrangement joins TRBV28 to TRBJ2-5, with 7 positions matching TRBD2. Germline V gene data show CDR1 as MDHEN and CDR2 as SYDVKM. The CDR3 runs to 17 residues. V lost 5 bases to trimming and J lost 5 bases; unmatched junction nucleotides: 17.

The chain links TRBV30 to TRBJ1-2; 7 bases agree with TRBD1. Germline V CDR1 and CDR2: GTSNPN, SVGIG (reference sequence). This CDR3 has 13 residues. V was pared by 3 bases and J by 5 bases, with 6 bases of the junction left unmatched. CDR3 in amino acids: CAWSAGTAYGYTF. The CDR3 DNA sequence: TGTGCCTGGAGCGCCGGGACAGCTTATGGCTACACCTTC.

DNA of the CDR3: TGTGCCAGCAGTTACAACAGGGGTGGTCAGCCCCAGCATTTT. This encodes CASSYNRGGQPQHF. V is TRBV6-5 and J is TRBJ1-5; 7 bases map to TRBD1. This CDR3 region has 14 residues. Germline V gene lookup returns CDR1 MNHEY and CDR2 SVGAGI. The junction had 4 bases not matched to a gene; V was cut back by 2 bases and J by 6 bases.

J is TRBJ2-7 and V is TRBV14; D is undetermined. Looked up from germline, CDR1 is SGHDN and CDR2 is FVKESK. The CDR3 spans 11 residues. Trimming cost V 5 bases and J 3 bases, with 5 bases left between them. The CDR3 loop is CASSVSYEQYF. The CDR3 nucleotides read TGTGCCAGCAGCGTCAGCTACGAGCAGTACTTC.

This clone was seen a few times. The chain links TRBV19 to TRBJ1-3; D not certain. The CDR3 extends over 15 amino acids. Germline CDR1 LNHDA, CDR2 SQIVND (reference sequence). The germline V and J ends were trimmed by 2 bases and 2 bases, with 10 bases remaining between them. CDR3 sequence: CASSITERPGNTIYF. CDR3 coding DNA: TGTGCCAGTAGTATAACAGAACGCCCTGGAAACACCATATATTTT.

The chain has TRBV18 and TRBJ1-2, with 7 bases matching TRBD1. The CDR3 covers 16 residues. V trimming: 1 base; J trimming: 2 bases; junction bases outside the gene matches: 7. Looked up from germline, CDR1 is KGHSH and CDR2 is LQKENI. CDR3 DNA: TGTGCCAGCTCACCACGGGACAGTCAACCGAACTATGGCTACACCTTC. Translating gives CASSPRDSQPNYGYTF.

J is TRBJ1-5 and V is TRBV18; D call uncertain. The CDR3 has 13 amino acids. With 4 bases removed from V and 4 bases from J, the gap between germline ends came to 8 bases. Germline assignment: CDR1 KGHSH and CDR2 LQKENI. In DNA form, the CDR3 reads TGTGCCAGCTCACTGGACTCGAATCAGCCCCAGCATTTT. Its translation: CASSLDSNQPQHF.

This chain uses TRBV19 with TRBJ2-1; 9 nucleotides line up with TRBD1. The CDR3 has 15 residues. V lost 5 bases, J lost 7 bases, and 9 bases stayed unmatched. Germline assignment: CDR1 LNHDA and CDR2 SQIVND (reference sequence). Here the CDR3 reads CASSFGQGSLNEQFF. CDR3 DNA sequence: TGTGCCAGTAGTTTCGGACAGGGGTCTCTAAATGAGCAGTTCTTC.

The chain couples TRBV19 to TRBJ1-2; no clear D gene. Germline V CDR1 and CDR2: LNHDA, SQIVND (reference sequence). This CDR3 comprises 13 residues. V gave up 6 bases and J gave up 7 bases, with 15 bases separating them. CDR3 bases: TGTGCCAGTAGCGAATCTACCATAATTGGCTACACCTTC. Translated: CASSESTIIGYTF.